This T cell receptor (beta chain) was found in a study of T cells in Graves' hyperthyroidism and ophthalmopathy. In making diagnoses, clinical symptoms, serum thyroxine and TRAb, thyroid ultrasound and orbital computed tomography were all used. Researchers took RNA transcripts and amplified the TCR beta CDR3 regions from them. The TCR CDR3 was amplified in a first-round RT-PCR using the HTBI primer set. TCRdb reanalysed the multiplex PCR reads using MiXCR and keeps one entry per CDR3 protein. The table includes roughly 250,000 distinct CDR3 sequences, approximately 20% detected once. The CDR3 is made up of 13 amino acids. V gave up 5 bases and J gave up 8 bases; unmatched junction bases: 8. The germline V gene encodes CDR1 MNHNS and CDR2 SASEGT. A few counts support this clonotype. Its target is unknown. Study findings and constraints: A model of 13 V-J pairs discriminated ophthalmopathy from stable hyperthyroidism.

Specimen: blood. This TCR came from a man aged 25 to 40 with Graves' ophthalmopathy. The chain has TRBV6-1 and TRBJ1-2; 7 bases are shared with TRBD1. The CDR3 is CASSPTGSGGYTF. The CDR3 DNA follows: TGTGCCAGCAGTCCGACAGGGTCTGGAGGCTACACCTTC.